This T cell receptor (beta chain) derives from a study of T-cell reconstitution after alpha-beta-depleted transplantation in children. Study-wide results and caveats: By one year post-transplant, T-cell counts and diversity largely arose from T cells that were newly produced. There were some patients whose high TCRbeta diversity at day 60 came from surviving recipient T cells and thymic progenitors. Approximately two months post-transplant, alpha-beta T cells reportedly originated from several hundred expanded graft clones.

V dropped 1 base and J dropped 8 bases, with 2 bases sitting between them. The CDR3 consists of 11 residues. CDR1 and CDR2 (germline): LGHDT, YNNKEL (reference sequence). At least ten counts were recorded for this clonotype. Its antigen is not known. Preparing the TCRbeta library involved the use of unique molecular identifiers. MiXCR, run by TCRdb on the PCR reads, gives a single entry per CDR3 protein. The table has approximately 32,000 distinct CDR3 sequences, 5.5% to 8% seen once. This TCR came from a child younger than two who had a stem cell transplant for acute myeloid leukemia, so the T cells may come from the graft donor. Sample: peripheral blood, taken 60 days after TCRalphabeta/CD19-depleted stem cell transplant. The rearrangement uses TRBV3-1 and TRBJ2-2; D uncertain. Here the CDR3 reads CASSQVGELFF. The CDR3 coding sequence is TGTGCCAGCAGCCAAGTTGGGGAGCTGTTTTTT.